This entry describes one T cell receptor (beta chain). Authors' data handling: It was from reference gene primer amplification that nucleated cell counts were estimated. The method was immunoSEQ multiplex PCR; TCRdb's version includes in-frame clones alone and lacks a portion of them. From that table come the V and J calls and clone size; the DNA was used to work out D and trimming. Here the sample spans around 150,000 clones, roughly 82% being singletons. The recovered donors of Cohort 3 showed two negative PCRs, clearance, or symptom resolution. These data belong to a study of blood T cell repertoires in COVID-19. Study-wide context: Whether acute or convalescent, the COVID-19 samples came from the United States, Italy and Spain.

This TCR derives from a man aged 50-60 years who had recovered from COVID-19. Sequencing input: PBMCs or T cells enriched from blood (not recorded which).

The CDR3 protein is CASSLAPRDGYTF. As DNA, the CDR3 is TGTGCCAGCAGCTTAGCTCCCAGGGATGGCTACACCTTC. The chain combines TRBV7-2 with TRBJ1-2, with D perhaps matching TRBD1 (5 bases). Germline lookup yields CDR1 SGHTA and CDR2 FQGNSA. Trimming cost V 0 bases and J 6 bases, with 8 bases left between them. The CDR3 extends over 13 amino acids.